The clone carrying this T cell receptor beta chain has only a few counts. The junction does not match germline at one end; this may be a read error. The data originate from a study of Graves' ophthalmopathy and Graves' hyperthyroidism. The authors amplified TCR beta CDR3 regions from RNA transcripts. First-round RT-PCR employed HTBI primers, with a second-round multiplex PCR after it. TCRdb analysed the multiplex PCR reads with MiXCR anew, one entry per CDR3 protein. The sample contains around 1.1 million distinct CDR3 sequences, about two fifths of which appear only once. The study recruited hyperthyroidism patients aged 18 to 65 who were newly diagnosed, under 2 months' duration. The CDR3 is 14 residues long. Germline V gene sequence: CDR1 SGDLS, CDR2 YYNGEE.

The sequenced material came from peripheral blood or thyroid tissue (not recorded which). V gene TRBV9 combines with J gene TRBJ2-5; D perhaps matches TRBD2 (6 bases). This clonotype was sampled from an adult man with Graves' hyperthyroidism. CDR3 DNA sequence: TGTGCCAGCAGCGTTCCGGGACTTCAAGAGACCCAGTGCTTC. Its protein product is CASSVPGLQETQCF. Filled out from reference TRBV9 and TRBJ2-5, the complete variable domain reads DSGVTQTPKHLITATGQRVTLRCSPRSGDLSVYWYQQSLDQGLQFLIQYYNGEERAKGNILERFSAQQFPDLHSELNLSSLELGDSALYFCASSVPGLQETQCFGPGTRLLVL.